A single sample gave rise to the 12 T cell receptor beta chains below, sequenced in a study of blood T cells in healthy people across ages. A second PCR, run for roughly 6 to 11 cycles, used a sample-barcoded 5' primer plus a J-beta primer mix. Each CDR3 protein is one row after TCRdb ran MiXCR on the 5' RACE reads. The profile covers about 1,000,000 distinct CDR3 sequences, with around 45% appearing a single time and 15% to 20% taken by the ten largest. The sample comprised blood. These TCRs come from a woman in her fifties or sixties in good health.

The table lists this clonotype with a few counts. This chain connects TRBV3-1 to TRBJ2-3; the D gene is possibly TRBD2 (5 bases). The CDR3 contains 15 residues. Per germline, CDR1 LGHDT and CDR2 YNNKEL (reference sequence). The V end was cut by 6 bases, the J end by 4 bases, with 17 bases between. The CDR3 loop reads CASSPYRGVSDTQYF. CDR3 in DNA: TGTGCCAGCAGTCCATATCGGGGAGTCTCAGATACGCAGTATTTT.

In the case of this clonotype: One base away lies a much larger clone, so this may be a sequencing read error. V gene TRBV7-2 combines with J gene TRBJ2-5, with TRBD2 matching 7 bases. CDR3 size: 16 residues. Germline loops: CDR1 SGHTA, CDR2 FQGNSA. V was clipped by 0 bases and J by 11 bases; unmatched bases: 15. The CDR3 bases are TGTGCCAGCAGCTTAGCGGTAGCGGGCGGTTACAATGAGCAGTACTTC. Its translation is CASSLAVAGGYNEQYF.

The chain carries TRBV24-1 and TRBJ2-4; TRBD1 or TRBD2 may be the D gene (5 bases each). Trimming removed 0 bases at V and 15 bases at J, with 23 bases between. The CDR3 length is 16 residues. Germline CDR1 is KGHDR and CDR2 is SFDVKD. The CDR3 sequence: CATSDLEGKGIYERYF. As DNA, the CDR3 is TGTGCCACCAGTGATTTGGAGGGTAAGGGGATCTACGAGCGGTACTTC.

The genes are TRBV5-1 and TRBJ2-6; TRBD2 might be the D (5 bases). Trimming left V 2 bases short and J 4 bases short, with 16 bases between. This CDR3 spans 17 amino acids. CDR1 SGHRS and CDR2 YFSETQ come from the germline V gene. CDR3 amino acids: CASSFRDRGTGANVLTF. In DNA, the CDR3 is TGCGCCAGCAGCTTTCGGGATCGGGGAACGGGGGCCAACGTCCTGACTTTC. Full variable domain (missing parts from reference TRBV5-1 and TRBJ2-6): KAGVTQTPRYLIKTRGQQVTLSCSPISGHRSVSWYQQTPGQGLQFLFEYFSETQRNKGNFPGRFSGRQFSNSRSEMNVSTLELGDSALYLCASSFRDRGTGANVLTFGAGSRLTVL.

The rearrangement links TRBV7-9 to TRBJ1-4; 10 bases are shared with TRBD1. The junction had 5 bases not matched to a gene; V was cut back by 10 bases and J by 0 bases. This CDR3 has 15 amino acids. The V gene's germline CDR1 is SEHNR and CDR2 FQNEAQ (reference sequence). The CDR3 DNA sequence: TGTGCCACGGGACAGGGGACCGCAACTAATGAAAAACTGTTTTTT. Its protein is CATGQGTATNEKLFF.

Many counts were recorded for this clonotype. V usage is TRBV29-1 and J usage is TRBJ2-3; TRBD2 is a possible D gene (5 bases). Germline-derived CDR1 and CDR2 are SQVTM and ANQGSEA. The length of the CDR3 is 13 residues. V was pared by 3 bases and J by 3 bases, with 10 bases between. CDR3 DNA sequence: TGCAGCGTTGACGGTGAGGGTACAGATACGCAGTATTTT. This sequence encodes CSVDGEGTDTQYF.

The V and J genes are TRBV6-5 and TRBJ1-5, with D hard to call. This CDR3 region has 15 residues. V lost 8 bases and J lost 0, with 14 bases in between. Germline V gene data show CDR1 as MNHEY and CDR2 as SVGAGI. DNA of the CDR3: TGTGCCAGCGCAGTTATAAGGGATAGCAATCAGCCCCAGCATTTT. It is translated as CASAVIRDSNQPQHF.

The chain couples TRBV3-1 to TRBJ2-7; 8 bases map to TRBD2. The CDR3 is 14 residues long. Germline V gene data show CDR1 as LGHDT and CDR2 as YNNKEL (reference sequence). The junction had 4 bases not matched to a gene; V was cut back by 3 bases and J by 3 bases. This CDR3 reads CASSQGLDLYEQYF. The CDR3 DNA follows: TGTGCCAGCAGCCAGGGACTAGATCTCTACGAGCAGTACTTC.

This clonotype was seen repeatedly, ten times or more. The V call is TRBV7-9, the J call TRBJ1-2; D remains ambiguous. This CDR3 spans 13 amino acids. In germline, CDR1 is SEHNR, CDR2 FQNEAQ (reference sequence). The V and J ends lost 4 bases and 4 bases respectively, with 10 bases between them. This CDR3 reads CASSSGRFYGYTF. The CDR3 region has the DNA TGTGCCAGCAGCTCCGGACGCTTCTATGGCTACACCTTC.

A remark on this clonotype: A much larger clone sits a single nucleotide away, making a read error possible. The rearrangement links TRBV9 to TRBJ2-5; tentatively, D is TRBD2 (5 bases). The J call is uncertain, as TRBJ2-7 better fits the DNA end. The CDR3 sequence is 15 residues long. Germline V gene data show CDR1 as SGDLS and CDR2 as YYNGEE. The CDR3 nucleotides are TGTGCCAGCAGCGCCGGGATAGGTACGGCGTACGAGCAGTACTTC. It yields the protein CASSAGIGTAYEQYF.

This clonotype was counted a few times. The chain has TRBV4-2 and TRBJ2-7; D assignment may be TRBD1 or TRBD2 (8 bases each). The germline V gene has CDR1 LGHNA and CDR2 YNFKEQ. V gave up 1 base and J gave up 4 bases, with 26 bases separating them. This CDR3 is 19 amino acids long. The CDR3 DNA reads as TGTGCCAGCAGCCAAGTATTGCAGGGGGCAGGAAGCGGGAGTTACGAGCAGTACTTC. Translated: CASSQVLQGAGSGSYEQYF.

This clonotype came up a few times. The chain combines TRBV20-1 with TRBJ2-1; D remains unclear. V gave up 3 bases and J gave up 7 bases, with 7 bases separating them. The CDR3 is 11 residues long. CDR1 is DFQATT, CDR2 SNEGSKA, per germline (reference sequence). The CDR3 region has the DNA TGCAGTGCTAGTTCCGTAAATGAGCAGTTCTTC. Protein sequence: CSASSVNEQFF.